This T cell receptor (beta chain) was captured in a study of blood T cells in healthy people across ages (dated by TCRdb to the mid-2010s). In terms of the full investigation: Template switching captured roughly one uniquely barcoded TCR beta cDNA molecule per two T cells in model experiments. Using deep sequencing normalized with unique cDNA molecular identifiers, the study measured how TCR beta repertoire diversity changes with age. For two donors (one aged 18 to 30 and one aged 80 or older), the study analyzed two additional independent replicas of 1 million unique cDNA reads from the same blood draw. The donors were split into four age groups: young (average around 15 years), middle-aged (more than 35), aged (more than 55) and long-lived (roughly 88). To avoid experimental bias, donors of different ages were spread randomly across the sequencing lanes. The paper as a whole reports these results and caveats: Estimates of total diversity based on one million sequenced T cells were considered lower bounds and underestimates. Because donor CMV infection status was unknown, age-related changes in expanded clonotypes were potentially confounded. As age increased, observed TCR beta diversity per million T cells dropped in a roughly linear way, and a significant reduction was already evident by age around 41. Compared with the aged group, more naive CD4+ T cells, fewer expanded clones and increased TCR diversity were shown by the long-lived group, suggesting age selection. Bulk unsorted PBMC profiling prevented conclusive comparison of naive and antigen-experienced compartments. There was a strong correlation between observed TCR beta diversity and the percentage of naive T cells measured by flow cytometry.

Of note for this clonotype: Its cognate antigen has yet to be identified. Qualities for individual bases were not recorded, and no much larger clone is one base off.

Libraries were built with 5' RACE. A second roughly 6 to 12 cycle PCR used a sample-barcoded 5' primer and a J-beta primer mix. A template-switch 5' adaptor carrying 12 random nucleotides introduced a unique molecular identifier onto each TCR beta cDNA molecule. At least 2.5 million CDR3-containing paired-end reads were obtained from each sample. All of the RNA was converted into first-strand cDNA using the Mint cDNA synthesis kit, with a TRBC-specific oligonucleotide serving as the primer. Following uracil-DNA glycosylase treatment, all cDNA underwent a first 18-cycle PCR with the universal primers M1SS and BC2_uni_R. The study's processing was this. Normalization of each sample was performed by random selection of 1 million high-quality reads, each carrying a distinct molecular identifier. Instead of being binned into consensus sequences, reads that shared molecular identifiers were thrown out. MiTCR, set to a Q25 quality threshold and the strictest error-elimination algorithm, was used for CDR3 identification, clonotype clustering and error correction. A nonparametric unseen species model with Euler transformation was used to estimate lower-bound total TCR beta diversity. TCRdb reworked the public reads: Q25 trimming with fastp, MiXCR clone assembly, productive beta chains retained. Every entry covers one CDR3 protein and lists the most common genes and DNA from its rows. The V and J calls, along with clone size, are taken from TCRdb and not from the paper's own processing. This sample lists 1.5 million to 2 million distinct CDR3 sequences; roughly two fifths were detected once. The ten largest clones add up to around 23% of the sample.

Via the germline V gene, CDR1 is LGHNA and CDR2 YNFKEQ. The cysteine opens and the phenylalanine closes a CDR3 of 15 amino acids. The read is trimmed to its CDR3 DNA, 45 bases read in frame from base 1. Deletion took 0 bases off V and 0 bases off J, with a span of 8 bases between the germline ends. The donors were roughly 39 Caucasian individuals from Russia, aged 6 to 90 years, who were systemically healthy. Roughly 10 milliliters of peripheral blood were drawn from each donor into EDTA-treated Vacutainer tubes. Ficoll-Paque density-gradient centrifugation was used to isolate PBMCs, with at least 7 million obtained per sample. Total RNA was extracted from PBMCs with Trizol reagent, with at least 5.5 micrograms obtained per sample. Naive CD45RAhigh/CD27high T cell percentages were measured by flow cytometry on a PBMC aliquot from every donor.

This receptor chain uses TRBV4-2 and TRBJ2-5; a tentative D call is TRBD2 (5 bases match). The specimen sequenced was blood. This clonotype originated in a human donor in good health. The DNA is TGTGCCAGCAGCCAAGATGCTAGCAACCAAGAGACCCAGTACTTC. This codes for CASSQDASNQETQYF.